The rows below give T cell receptor beta chains drawn from one sample of a study of T cell responses to AZD1222 COVID-19 vaccine. Sequencing was performed with immunoSEQ multiplex PCR; in TCRdb, only in-frame clones are kept and a portion is missing. Of approximately 140,000 clones in the sample, 82% were seen once. The sample consisted of peripheral blood, taken on day 0 of MenACWY control vaccination. These receptors all stem from an adult in good health. The CDR3 runs from the conserved cysteine through the conserved F or W. The order of the fields is V gene, J gene, D gene, clone size, CDR3 DNA, CDR3 protein. The D gene is left open where the match is weak. Clone sizes are given selectively: once, few, many, or a class where the clone is expanded.

v_gene: TRBV5-4; j_gene: TRBJ2-7; d_gene: TRBD1; abundance: NA; CDR3nt: TGTGCCAGCAGCCGGGACAGGGCGGGCGAGCAGTACTTC; CDR3aa: CASSRDRAGEQYF
v_gene: TRBV19; j_gene: TRBJ2-3; d_gene: NA; abundance: NA; CDR3nt: TGTGCCAGTAGTATAGATCGGTCCAGTCATACGCAGTATTTT; CDR3aa: CASSIDRSSHTQYF
v_gene: TRBV5-8; j_gene: TRBJ1-2; d_gene: TRBD1; abundance: NA; CDR3nt: TGTGCCAGCAGCCCGGGACAGCGATTCCTCTATGGCTACACCTTC; CDR3aa: CASSPGQRFLYGYTF
v_gene: TRBV10-2; j_gene: TRBJ1-5; d_gene: NA; abundance: NA; CDR3nt: TGCGCCAGCAGACTCGGGGGGAATCAGCCCCAGCATTTT; CDR3aa: CASRLGGNQPQHF
v_gene: TRBV27; j_gene: TRBJ2-7; d_gene: TRBD2; abundance: NA; CDR3nt: TGTGCCAGCAGGCGGGGAGGGACCTTCTACGAGCAGTACTTC; CDR3aa: CASRRGGTFYEQYF
v_gene: TRBV18; j_gene: TRBJ1-1; d_gene: NA; abundance: NA; CDR3nt: TGTGCCAGCTCACCACCGGTTGGGACGCGGAACACTGAAGCTTTCTTT; CDR3aa: CASSPPVGTRNTEAFF
v_gene: TRBV9; j_gene: TRBJ2-3; d_gene: TRBD1; abundance: NA; CDR3nt: TGTGCCAGCAGCACCAACGGGGACAGGGCGAGGGATACGCAGTATTTT; CDR3aa: CASSTNGDRARDTQYF
v_gene: TRBV21-1; j_gene: TRBJ2-4; d_gene: NA; abundance: NA; CDR3nt: TGTGCCAGCAGTGTCCGGGGGGGAAACATTCAGTACTTC; CDR3aa: CASSVRGGNIQYF
v_gene: TRBV6-5; j_gene: TRBJ1-6; d_gene: NA; abundance: NA; CDR3nt: TGTGCCAGCAGTTACTCGAATGGGGAAAATTCACCCCTCCACTTT; CDR3aa: CASSYSNGENSPLHF
v_gene: TRBV28; j_gene: TRBJ1-2; d_gene: NA; abundance: NA; CDR3nt: TGTGCCATCGATACCCGACCCCATGGCTACACCTTC; CDR3aa: CAIDTRPHGYTF
v_gene: TRBV30; j_gene: TRBJ1-2; d_gene: NA; abundance: few; CDR3nt: TGTGCCTGGAGTTTAGGGGGAGGCGGCTACACCTTC; CDR3aa: CAWSLGGGGYTF
v_gene: TRBV10-1; j_gene: TRBJ2-3; d_gene: NA; abundance: few; CDR3nt: TGCGCCAGCAGTGAGTCGGGGGCCACCGGCAGCACAGATACGCAGTATTTT; CDR3aa: CASSESGATGSTDTQYF
v_gene: TRBV7-3; j_gene: TRBJ1-6; d_gene: NA; abundance: NA; CDR3nt: TGTGCCAGCAGCTTAATGGGGGATAATTCACCCCTCCACTTT; CDR3aa: CASSLMGDNSPLHF
v_gene: TRBV2; j_gene: TRBJ1-2; d_gene: NA; abundance: few; CDR3nt: TGTGCCAGCAGTGAGGGGGGATCGGGCTATGGCTACACCTTC; CDR3aa: CASSEGGSGYGYTF
v_gene: TRBV19; j_gene: TRBJ1-1; d_gene: TRBD1; abundance: NA; CDR3nt: TGTGCCAGTAGTCAATGGACAGGGGTGGCCCTTCAGAAAGCTTTCTTT; CDR3aa: CASSQWTGVALQKAFF
v_gene: TRBV19; j_gene: TRBJ2-1; d_gene: TRBD2; abundance: NA; CDR3nt: TGTGCCAGTGCCCCGAGAGGCGGGGGATTGAGCTCCTACAATGAGCAGTTCTTC; CDR3aa: CASAPRGGGLSSYNEQFF
v_gene: TRBV5-6; j_gene: TRBJ2-5; d_gene: NA; abundance: NA; CDR3nt: TGTGCCAGCAGCTTGCGGACGGGGGAGACCCAGTACTTC; CDR3aa: CASSLRTGETQYF
v_gene: TRBV18; j_gene: TRBJ2-3; d_gene: TRBD2; abundance: NA; CDR3nt: TGTGCCAGCTCATCCACTAGCGGCACAGATACGCAGTATTTT; CDR3aa: CASSSTSGTDTQYF
v_gene: TRBV14; j_gene: TRBJ1-2; d_gene: NA; abundance: NA; CDR3nt: TGTGCCAGCAGCCAACAGGGGTTTGGCTACACCTTC; CDR3aa: CASSQQGFGYTF
v_gene: TRBV30; j_gene: TRBJ1-2; d_gene: NA; abundance: NA; CDR3nt: TGTGCCTGGAGTGTACCCGTTTTGCGGGGCTACACCTTC; CDR3aa: CAWSVPVLRGYTF
v_gene: TRBV19; j_gene: TRBJ1-6; d_gene: NA; abundance: NA; CDR3nt: TGTGCCAGTATAGACAGCACCTATAATTCACCCCTCCACTTT; CDR3aa: CASIDSTYNSPLHF
v_gene: TRBV2; j_gene: TRBJ2-1; d_gene: NA; abundance: NA; CDR3nt: TGTGCCAGCAGTGAAGGCCAGGGCCACTACAATGAGCAGTTCTTC; CDR3aa: CASSEGQGHYNEQFF
v_gene: TRBV27; j_gene: TRBJ2-2; d_gene: NA; abundance: NA; CDR3nt: TGTGCCAGCAGCCCGAGACAGTCCCACACCGGGGAGCTGTTTTTT; CDR3aa: CASSPRQSHTGELFF
v_gene: TRBV3-1/TRBV3-2; j_gene: TRBJ2-2; d_gene: NA; abundance: NA; CDR3nt: TGTGCCAGCAGCTACGGGACTCCGAACACCGGGGAGCTGTTTTTT; CDR3aa: CASSYGTPNTGELFF
v_gene: TRBV7-3; j_gene: TRBJ1-1; d_gene: NA; abundance: NA; CDR3nt: TGTGCCAGCAGCGGGCAGGGCAAGGACACTGAAGCTTTCTTT; CDR3aa: CASSGQGKDTEAFF